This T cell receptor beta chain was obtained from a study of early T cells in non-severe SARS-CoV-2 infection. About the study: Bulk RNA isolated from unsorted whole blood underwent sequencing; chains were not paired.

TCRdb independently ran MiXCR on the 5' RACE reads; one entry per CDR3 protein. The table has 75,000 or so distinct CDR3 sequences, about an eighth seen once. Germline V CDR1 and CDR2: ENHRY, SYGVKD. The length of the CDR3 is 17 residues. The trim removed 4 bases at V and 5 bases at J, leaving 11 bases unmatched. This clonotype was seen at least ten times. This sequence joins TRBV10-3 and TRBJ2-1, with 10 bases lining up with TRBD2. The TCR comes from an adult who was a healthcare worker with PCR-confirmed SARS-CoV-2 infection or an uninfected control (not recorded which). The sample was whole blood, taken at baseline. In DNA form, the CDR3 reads TGTGCCATCAGTGTATCGCCTAGCGGGAGCATCAACAATGAGCAGTTCTTC. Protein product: CAISVSPSGSINNEQFF.